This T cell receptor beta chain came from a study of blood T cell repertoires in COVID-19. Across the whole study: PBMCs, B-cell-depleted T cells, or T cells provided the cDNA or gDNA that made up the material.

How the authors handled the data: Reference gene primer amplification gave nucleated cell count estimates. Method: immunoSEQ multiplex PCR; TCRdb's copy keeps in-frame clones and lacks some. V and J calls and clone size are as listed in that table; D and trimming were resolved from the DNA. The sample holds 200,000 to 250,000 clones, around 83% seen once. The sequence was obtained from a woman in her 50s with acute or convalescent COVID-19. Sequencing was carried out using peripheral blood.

CDR3 in amino acids: CASSQLQGADQPQHF. The CDR3 coding sequence is TGTGCCAGCAGCCAACTACAGGGGGCCGATCAGCCCCAGCATTTT. The J gene is TRBJ1-5, the V gene TRBV4-2; 9 bases match TRBD1. With V trimmed by 2 bases and J by 5 bases, 4 bases remained unmatched. The V gene's germline CDR1 is LGHNA and CDR2 YNFKEQ. The CDR3 totals 15 residues.